This T cell receptor (beta chain) was retrieved from a study of tumor T cells in aggressive B-cell lymphoma. The protocol was immunoSEQ multiplex PCR, while the TCRdb copy is restricted to in-frame clones and leaves out a portion. The sample carries some 11,000 clones, around 90% recorded once. Germline values: CDR1 SGHNT, CDR2 YYREEE (reference sequence). J was trimmed by 3 bases and V by 4 bases; bases with no gene match: 8. The CDR3 consists of 18 residues. This sequence joins TRBV5-4 and TRBJ2-3, with 16 nucleotides matching TRBD2. This TCR derives from an adult with diffuse large B cell lymphoma. Material: tumor tissue. CDR3 nucleotides: TGTGCCAGCAGCCTACCGGGACTAGCGGGAGGGCATACAGATACGCAGTATTTT. It specifies CASSLPGLAGGHTDTQYF.